What follows is one T cell receptor beta chain and its context. TCRdb re-called the RT-PCR reads through MiXCR, storing one row per CDR3 protein. The table has approximately 720,000 distinct CDR3 sequences, around 14% seen once; the top ten hold about 3.9%. Germline V gene sequence: CDR1 DFQATT, CDR2 SNEGSKA (reference sequence). Deletions cut 3 bases from V and 2 bases from J, with 12 bases between. The CDR3 sequence is 14 residues long. The sequencing sample was made of memory CD4+ T cells from blood. This TCR was recovered from a female donor in good health, serving as a healthy control. The chain uses TRBV20-1 and TRBJ2-3; D might be TRBD2 (5 bases). CDR3: CSARACGYTDTQYF. The CDR3 DNA reads TGCAGTGCTAGGGCGTGCGGGTACACAGATACGCAGTATTTT.